The T cell receptor beta chain under discussion was sequenced for a study of T cell repertoires in cytomegalovirus infection. In the study overall: TCR beta signatures that were public indicated CMV infection and matching HLA type.

This clonotype was observed a handful of times. Antigen unknown. Whole-study results and caveats: Clonotype analysis showed dominance of the ex vivo response by HLA-C-restricted CMV-specific TCR beta clonotypes. Carriers of CMV plus the relevant HLA were identified by cumulative public TCR beta family frequency.

TCRdb re-analysed the reads in MiXCR, keeping a single row per CDR3 protein. The data contain around 290,000 distinct CDR3 sequences, over 20% of them singletons. From germline, CDR1 is SGHTA and CDR2 FQGNSA. Trimming stripped 2 bases from V and 8 bases from J, with 7 bases between. CDR3 size: 12 residues. The TCR was taken from a human donor in good health (CMV status not recorded). Some clones in this sample may be carry-over from other donors' samples. J is TRBJ2-1 and V is TRBV7-2; maybe TRBD2 (5 bases). The sequenced sample consisted of PBMCs. The CDR3 spells CASSLRRDEQFF. CDR3 DNA sequence: TGTGCCAGCAGCTTACGGCGGGATGAGCAGTTCTTC. Looking up the rest from reference TRBV7-2 and TRBJ2-1 gives the full variable domain: GAGVSQSPSNKVTEKGKDVELRCDPISGHTALYWYRQSLGQGLEFLIYFQGNSAPDKSGLPSDRFSAERTGGSVSTLTIQRTQQEDSAVYLCASSLRRDEQFFGPGTRLTVL.